The source of this T cell receptor beta chain is a study of blood T cell repertoires in COVID-19. Study context: Donors in the United States, Italy and Spain gave samples during acute or convalescent COVID-19. T cells, B-cell-depleted T cells, or PBMCs provided the cDNA or gDNA that served as material.

The Seattle patients, enrolled during active infection, were followed longitudinally. In the authors' workflow: Estimation of nucleated cell counts relied on the amplification of reference gene primers. Method: immunoSEQ multiplex PCR; TCRdb's copy keeps in-frame clones and lacks some. That table gives V, J and clone size, and the DNA gave D and trimming. The profile shows roughly 190,000 clones, around 94% of them singletons. The V gene end was trimmed by 4 bases and the J gene end by 2 bases; junction bases not matched to a gene: 8. Germline CDR1 reads SGHRS; CDR2 reads YFSETQ. The CDR3 extends over 16 amino acids.

The TCR sequence derives from a man in his thirties or forties with COVID-19, enrolled during active disease. This chain links TRBV5-1 with TRBJ1-5; 8 bases align to TRBD1. Sequenced material: peripheral blood. The CDR3 nucleotides are TGCGCCAGCAGCCCAGCCCCGGGACAGGGCAATCAGCCCCAGCATTTT. It yields the protein CASSPAPGQGNQPQHF.